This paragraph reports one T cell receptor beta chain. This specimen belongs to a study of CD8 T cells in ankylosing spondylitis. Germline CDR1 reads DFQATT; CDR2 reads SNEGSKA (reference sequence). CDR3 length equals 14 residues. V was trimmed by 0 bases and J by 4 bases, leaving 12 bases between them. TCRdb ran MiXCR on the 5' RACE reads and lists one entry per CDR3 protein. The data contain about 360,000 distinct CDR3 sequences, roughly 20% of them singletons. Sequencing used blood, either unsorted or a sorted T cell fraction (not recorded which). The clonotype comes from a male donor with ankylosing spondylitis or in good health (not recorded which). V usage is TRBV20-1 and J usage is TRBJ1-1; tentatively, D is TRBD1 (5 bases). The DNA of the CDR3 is TGCAGTGCTAGAGATCGGAGAGGGACCACTGAAGCTTTCTTT. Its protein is CSARDRRGTTEAFF.